This entry lists 5 T cell receptor beta chains sequenced from one sample in a study of T cell responses to AZD1222 COVID-19 vaccine (TCRdb year 2021). In the paper's terms, the time point label means: baseline before first vaccination. Libraries were prepared through the immunoSEQ multiplex PCR assay. The source is immuneACCESS, and TCRdb retained only in-frame sequences with V and J called. Part of the clones is not carried over; for the studies checked, unresolved V genes explain less than half of this, and the remainder is unexplained. The sample profile shows about 120,000 clones; around 93% of them were found once. Together, the top ten hold 14% of the sample. The input for sequencing was peripheral blood, taken on day 0 of AZD1222 vaccination. These receptor sequences come from an adult in good health.

The chain is built from TRBV2 and TRBJ2-7; TRBD2 aligns across 12 bases. This CDR3 has 19 amino acids. CDR1 and CDR2 from the germline V gene are SNHLY and FYNNEI. The V gene end was trimmed by 2 bases and the J gene end by 6 bases; junction bases not matched to a gene: 17. CDR3 coding DNA: TGTGCCAGCAGTGAATCCCCCGGCTTTTCTAGCGGGAGGGCCGGCGAGCAGTACTTC. This sequence encodes CASSESPGFSSGRAGEQYF. Full variable domain (rest looked up from reference TRBV2 and TRBJ2-7): EPEVTQTPSHQVTQMGQEVILRCVPISNHLYFYWYRQILGQKVEFLVSFYNNEISEKSEIFDDQFSVERPDGSNFTLKIRSTKLEDSAMYFCASSESPGFSSGRAGEQYFGPGTRLTVT.

The V gene is TRBV7-2, the J gene TRBJ2-7; 8 bases match TRBD2. Germline V CDR1 and CDR2: SGHTA, FQGNSA. This CDR3 spans 14 amino acids. V lost 3 bases and J lost 2; bases outside the gene matches: 3. In DNA, the CDR3 is TGTGCCAGCAGCTTCCGGACTAGCCCCTACGAGCAGTACTTC. Its protein is CASSFRTSPYEQYF.

This chain connects TRBV11-2 to TRBJ1-6; possible D gene TRBD1, 6 bases. The CDR3 is 15 residues long. From germline, CDR1 is SGHAT and CDR2 FQNNGV. The V and J ends lost 1 base and 7 bases respectively, with 11 bases between them. DNA for the CDR3: TGTGCCAGCAGCTTAGGAGGACAGATAAATTCACCCCTCCACTTT. Its translation is CASSLGGQINSPLHF.

This clone was recorded once. This chain joins TRBV7-9 and TRBJ2-3; the match to TRBD2 covers 15 bases. Germline CDR1 reads SEHNR; CDR2 reads FQNEAQ (reference sequence). Trimming at V came to 5 bases and at J to 0 bases, leaving 6 bases not matched to a gene. The CDR3 spans 18 residues. CDR3: CASSPGLAGGQSTDTQYF. The CDR3 coding sequence is TGTGCCAGCAGCCCGGGACTAGCGGGGGGCCAGAGCACAGATACGCAGTATTTT.

The rearrangement uses TRBV19 and TRBJ2-1; 9 bases map to TRBD1. Trimming removed 6 bases from V and 1 base from J; junction bases left unmatched: 4. This CDR3 is 15 amino acids long. The germline CDR1 and CDR2 sequences are LNHDA and SQIVND (reference sequence). CDR3 sequence: CASRVTGGSYNEQFF. CDR3 coding DNA: TGTGCCAGTAGAGTGACAGGGGGTTCCTACAATGAGCAGTTCTTC.